A single sample is the source of the 28 T cell receptor beta chains below, sequenced in a study of T cells after posttransplantation cyclophosphamide. Control samples came 1 year after myeloablative marrow transplants with methotrexate plus calcineurin inhibitor. The table came from immunoSEQ multiplex PCR; TCRdb's copy has only in-frame clones and leaves some out. This table holds approximately 10,000 clones, around 81% found once. The sequences come from PBMCs, collected 367 days after allogeneic stem cell transplant with calcineurin inhibitor and methotrexate. The receptors originated from a male patient in his thirties who received an allogeneic stem cell transplant from an unrelated donor, was CMV-positive, and had acute GVHD only. Some T cells may be transferred from the graft donor.

The V gene is TRBV2, the J gene TRBJ2-5; D might be TRBD2 (5 bases). The germline V and J ends were trimmed by 3 bases and 5 bases, with 13 bases remaining between them. This CDR3 is built from 14 residues. Germline loops: CDR1 SNHLY, CDR2 FYNNEI. CDR3 region: CASSDRKTGETQYF. CDR3 sequence (DNA): TGTGCCAGCAGTGACAGAAAGACGGGGGAGACCCAGTACTTC. Full variable domain (remainder filled in from reference TRBV2 and TRBJ2-5): EPEVTQTPSHQVTQMGQEVILRCVPISNHLYFYWYRQILGQKVEFLVSFYNNEISEKSEIFDDQFSVERPDGSNFTLKIRSTKLEDSAMYFCASSDRKTGETQYFGPGTRLLVL.

Comments on this clone: A read error may account for a junction end that differs from germline. The chain employs TRBV7-7 and TRBJ2-2; maybe TRBD2 (7 bases). The germline gives CDR1 SSHAT, CDR2 FNYEAQ (reference sequence). This CDR3 contains 19 residues. CDR3 nucleotide sequence: TGTGCTAGCAGCTCGTCGGCCGGGGGGCGGTTTGCGAACACCGGGGAGCTGTTTTTT. As protein: CASSSSAGGRFANTGELFF.

This clone was recorded only once. The chain uses TRBV29-1 and TRBJ2-1; the D gene is possibly TRBD2 (7 bases). CDR3 length equals 15 residues. The V and J ends lost 5 bases and 1 base respectively, with 15 bases between them. The germline V gene has CDR1 SQVTM and CDR2 ANQGSEA. CDR3 nucleotide sequence: TGCAGCGTTAGGGGGGGGCAAATTTCCTACAATGAGCAGTTCTTC. Its protein product is CSVRGGQISYNEQFF.

The chain uses TRBV5-6 and TRBJ2-5; D is unclear. CDR1 and CDR2 from the germline V gene are SGHDT and YYEEEE. Trimming cost V 0 bases and J 4 bases, with 7 bases left between them. The CDR3 spans 13 residues. Here the CDR3 DNA reads TGTGCCAGCAGCTTGGCTAGTACAGAGACCCAGTACTTC. This gives the protein CASSLASTETQYF.

The genes are TRBV6-5 and TRBJ2-7; a possible D gene is TRBD2 (6 bases). V was trimmed by 4 bases and J by 6 bases, leaving 10 bases between them. Germline lookup yields CDR1 MNHEY and CDR2 SVGAGI. The CDR3 sequence is 12 residues long. The CDR3 protein is CASSSPGGEQYF. The CDR3 nucleotides read TGTGCCAGCAGTTCCCCCGGGGGCGAGCAGTACTTC.

Worth noting for this clone: One end of the junction varies from germline; a read error may be responsible. The chain combines TRBV7-7 with TRBJ2-1; 9 positions agree with TRBD1. Germline V CDR1 and CDR2: SSHAT, FNYEAQ (reference sequence). This CDR3 is built from 14 residues. The CDR3 loop is CASSSGTGHNEQFF. The CDR3 bases are TGTGCTAGCAGCTCCGGGACAGGGCACAATGAGCAGTTCTTC.

The chain joins TRBV29-1 to TRBJ2-7; possibly TRBD1 for D (5 bases). The V and J ends lost 6 bases and 2 bases respectively, with 11 bases between them. This CDR3 contains 12 residues. The germline V gene has CDR1 SQVTM and CDR2 ANQGSEA. The CDR3 sequence is CSVPGNTYEQYF. CDR3 DNA: TGCAGCGTACCAGGGAATACCTACGAGCAGTACTTC.

The rearrangement links TRBV4-1 to TRBJ2-5, with 11 bases matching TRBD1. Germline CDR1 is MGHRA and CDR2 is YSYEKL. V trimming: 0 bases; J trimming: 5 bases; junction bases outside the gene matches: 17. This CDR3 has 20 residues. Here the CDR3 DNA reads TGCGCCAGCAGCCAAGAATTGGGGACAGGGGGGGCAGCGGGAGACGAGACCCAGTACTTC. It translates to CASSQELGTGGAAGDETQYF.

This clone was detected a few times. The rearrangement links TRBV30 to TRBJ1-1; 9 bases are a match to TRBD1. This CDR3 is built from 14 residues. Germline CDR1 reads GTSNPN; CDR2 reads SVGIG (reference sequence). With V trimmed by 3 bases and J by 10 bases, 12 bases remained unmatched. CDR3 DNA sequence: TGTGCCTGGAGACTCTACAGGGGGCCCGTAAGAGCTTTCTTT. Translated, it gives CAWRLYRGPVRAFF.

The chain recombines TRBV4-3 with TRBJ1-2, with D maybe TRBD1 (6 bases). Germline CDR1 is LGHNA and CDR2 is YSLEER. This CDR3 is 14 amino acids long. V lost 1 base, J lost 5 bases, and 11 bases lay in between. The CDR3 region is CASSQAGQIYGYTF. CDR3 DNA: TGCGCCAGCAGCCAAGCAGGACAGATATATGGCTACACCTTC.

The chain uses TRBV19 and TRBJ2-7; the D gene is possibly TRBD2 (6 bases). Germline loops: CDR1 LNHDA, CDR2 SQIVND (reference sequence). This CDR3 is built from 13 residues. The ends were cut back, 8 bases at V and 1 base at J, with 12 bases in the middle. The CDR3 sequence is CASSTSKSYEQYF. CDR3 coding DNA: TGTGCCAGTTCAACTAGCAAGTCCTACGAGCAGTACTTC.

The chain recombines TRBV5-1 with TRBJ2-1; D may be TRBD2 (6 bases). Germline V CDR1 and CDR2: SGHRS, YFSETQ. The CDR3 contains 15 residues. V lost 5 bases, J lost 2 bases, and 14 bases lay in between. The CDR3 DNA sequence: TGCGCCAGCAGACCAACCGGGACTGCCTACAATGAGCAGTTCTTC. Protein: CASRPTGTAYNEQFF.

This chain uses TRBV29-1 with TRBJ1-4, with D uncertain. V was shortened by 5 bases and J by 5 bases, with 9 bases between the two germline ends. The CDR3 length is 12 residues. Germline V CDR1 and CDR2: SQVTM, ANQGSEA. The CDR3 coding sequence is TGCAGCGTTCGAACGGGGAATGAAAAACTGTTTTTT. Protein: CSVRTGNEKLFF. Variable domain in full (rest from reference TRBV29-1 and TRBJ1-4): SAVISQKPSRDICQRGTSLTIQCQVDSQVTMMFWYRQQPGQSLTLIATANQGSEATYESGFVIDKFPISRPNLTFSTLTVSNMSPEDSSIYLCSVRTGNEKLFFGSGTQLSVL.

This chain links TRBV4-3 with TRBJ2-7; TRBD1 is a possible D gene (6 bases). Germline-derived CDR1 and CDR2 are LGHNA and YSLEER. The V gene lost 0 bases and the J gene lost 5 bases, with 17 bases spanning the gap. The CDR3 covers 16 residues. Here the CDR3 reads CASSQDQSTGGHEQYF. In nucleotides, the CDR3 is TGCGCCAGCAGCCAAGATCAGTCGACAGGCGGACACGAGCAGTACTTC.

This clone showed up just a few times. The chain recombines TRBV30 with TRBJ2-7; 12 nucleotides match TRBD2. The length of the CDR3 is 14 residues. The trim removed 3 bases at V and 3 bases at J, leaving 3 bases unmatched. CDR1 is GTSNPN, CDR2 SVGIG, per germline (reference sequence). CDR3 nucleotides: TGTGCCTGGAGAGGACTAGCGGGACACTACGAGCAGTACTTC. Encoded protein: CAWRGLAGHYEQYF.

This clone was seen more than once but under ten times. The chain combines TRBV27 with TRBJ2-1, with 8 bases aligning to TRBD2. Trimming cost V 6 bases and J 3 bases; bases outside gene matches: 10. The length of the CDR3 is 16 residues. Germline-derived CDR1 and CDR2 are MNHEY and SMNVEV (reference sequence). The CDR3 reads CASSPVAGNGYNEQFF. The CDR3 DNA reads as TGTGCCAGCAGCCCGGTAGCGGGAAACGGCTACAATGAGCAGTTCTTC.

The gene calls are TRBV15 and TRBJ2-5, with D maybe TRBD2 (5 bases). This CDR3 comprises 13 residues. Germline lookup yields CDR1 LNHNV and CDR2 YYDKDF (reference sequence). Trimming removed 6 bases from V and 5 bases from J, with 13 bases in between. The CDR3 DNA reads TGTGCCACCAGTACCGGGAATTCTGAGACCCAGTACTTC. Protein product: CATSTGNSETQYF.

The rearrangement uses TRBV5-4 and TRBJ1-4, with D possibly TRBD1 on 6 matching bases. The CDR3 loop spans 14 amino acids. Germline assignment: CDR1 SGHNT and CDR2 YYREEE (reference sequence). Trimming cost V 3 bases and J 8 bases, with 14 bases left between them. CDR3 DNA: TGTGCCAGCAGCTCCCGCCCAGGGGCGGAAAAACTGTTTTTT. Translating it yields CASSSRPGAEKLFF.

The chain joins TRBV10-1 to TRBJ1-2; the D gene is possibly TRBD1 (6 bases). Trimming took off 5 bases at V and 4 bases at J, with 23 bases between the two ends. Germline V gene sequence: CDR1 WNHNN, CDR2 SYGVQD (reference sequence). The CDR3 length is 17 residues. CDR3 DNA: TGCGCCAGCAGTCCGTATCGACTAAGTCAGGGGACCTATGGCTACACCTTC. It encodes CASSPYRLSQGTYGYTF.

V gene TRBV7-9 combines with J gene TRBJ2-7, with 9 positions matching TRBD1. V shed 5 bases, J shed 2 bases, and the junction held 7 bases outside the gene matches. The germline gives CDR1 SEHNR, CDR2 FQNEAQ (reference sequence). The CDR3 runs to 15 residues. CDR3 loop: CASSQLGQGTYEQYF. In DNA form, the CDR3 reads TGTGCCAGCAGCCAACTGGGACAGGGCACCTACGAGCAGTACTTC.

The chain employs TRBV30 and TRBJ2-7; TRBD2 aligns across 14 bases. The CDR3 totals 17 residues. The V and J ends lost 0 bases and 6 bases, in that order; junction bases with no gene match: 10. Germline assignment: CDR1 GTSNPN and CDR2 SVGIG (reference sequence). Here the CDR3 reads CAWSVLGTSGRSGEQYF. The CDR3 DNA reads as TGTGCCTGGAGTGTATTGGGGACTAGCGGGAGATCCGGCGAGCAGTACTTC.

The CDR3 DNA reads TGTGCCTGGCACCGCGCGGGACAGAGCTCCTACGAGCAGTACTTC. Translation gives CAWHRAGQSSYEQYF. V usage is TRBV30 and J usage is TRBJ2-7; TRBD1 is a possible D gene (7 bases). The CDR3 is 15 residues long. V gave up 5 bases and J gave up 0 bases, with 17 bases separating them. Germline CDR1 and CDR2: GTSNPN and SVGIG (reference sequence).

V is TRBV6-6 and J is TRBJ1-1, with 8 bases matching TRBD1. Germline CDR1 reads MNHNY; CDR2 reads SVGAGI (reference sequence). The trim removed 4 bases at V and 3 bases at J, leaving 7 bases unmatched. This CDR3 is built from 15 residues. CDR3 DNA sequence: TGTGCCAGCAGTTCCCCTGACAGGGGATACACTGAAGCTTTCTTT. Translated: CASSSPDRGYTEAFF.

The V call is TRBV7-2, the J call TRBJ1-3; tentatively, D is TRBD1 (5 bases). This CDR3 region has 15 residues. From germline, CDR1 is SGHTA and CDR2 FQGNSA. V lost 6 bases and J lost 2, with 14 bases in between. The CDR3 nucleotides read TGTGCCAGCAGTTTTGGGGCAGGTACTGGAAACACCATATATTTT. This gives the protein CASSFGAGTGNTIYF.

The gene calls are TRBV4-1 and TRBJ1-2, with D tentatively TRBD1 (5 bases). CDR1 and CDR2 (germline): MGHRA, YSYEKL. Trimming took 0 bases from V and 3 from J, leaving 11 bases between them. This CDR3 comprises 15 residues. CDR3: CASSQEDRLYYGYTF. CDR3 nucleotide sequence: TGCGCCAGCAGCCAAGAAGACAGACTCTACTATGGCTACACCTTC.

The V gene is TRBV27, the J gene TRBJ2-7, with 8 bases that match TRBD1. The germline V gene has CDR1 MNHEY and CDR2 SMNVEV (reference sequence). The CDR3 loop spans 14 amino acids. V dropped 4 bases and J dropped 5; count of bases not matched to a gene: 7. The CDR3 is CASSSYRGVNEQYF. CDR3 coding DNA: TGTGCCAGCAGTTCCTACAGGGGGGTAAACGAGCAGTACTTC.

The chain employs TRBV19 and TRBJ1-1; D is ambiguous. V lost 2 bases and J 0 bases, leaving 7 bases between the germline ends. The germline CDR1 and CDR2 sequences are LNHDA and SQIVND (reference sequence). This CDR3 is built from 14 residues. DNA for the CDR3: TGTGCCAGTAGTATAACCAGTCTGAACACTGAAGCTTTCTTT. Encoded protein: CASSITSLNTEAFF.

Comments on this clone: The junction does not match germline at one end; this may be a read error. This sample also contains other DNA sequences that code for the same CDR3. The V gene is TRBV25-1, the J gene TRBJ1-1; D gene uncertain. The CDR3 has 14 amino acids. Germline V gives CDR1 MGHDK, CDR2 SYGVNS. The CDR3 reads CASNRAGVNTEAFF. CDR3 in DNA: TGTGCCAGCAACCGCGCCGGGGTGAACACTGAAGCTTTCTTC.